The rows below give T cell receptor beta chains drawn from one sample of a study of spatial heterogeneity in lung cancer. TCRdb ran MiXCR on the 5' RACE reads and lists one entry per CDR3 protein. The table lists around 27,000 distinct CDR3 sequences, 6% of them singletons, with approximately 20% in the top ten. The specimen was PBMCs, collected at follow-up. The receptors here all came from a male donor with early-stage non-small cell lung cancer. Each CDR3 is given with its conserved first and last residue. Fields, in order: D gene, V gene, J gene, clone size, CDR3 protein, CDR3 DNA. A D gene is named only where the DNA matches it firmly. Where a row states a size, it is once, few, many or the class of an expanded clone; other rows omit it.

d_gene: TRBD1
v_gene: TRBV15
j_gene: TRBJ2-4
abundance: many
CDR3aa: CATQLRRDRGPKNIQYF
CDR3nt: TGTGCCACCCAGCTGAGAAGGGACAGGGGGCCCAAAAACATTCAGTACTTC

d_gene: NA
v_gene: TRBV7-8
j_gene: TRBJ2-1
abundance: many
CDR3aa: CASSSRLGNEQFF
CDR3nt: TGTGCCAGCAGCTCACGGTTGGGAAATGAGCAGTTCTTC

d_gene: NA
v_gene: TRBV12-2
j_gene: TRBJ1-1
abundance: few
CDR3aa: CASRSRDRGAKRRNTEAFF
CDR3nt: TGTGCAAGTCGCTCTCGGGACAGGGGCGCCAAAAGAAGAAACACTGAAGCTTTCTTT

d_gene: TRBD1
v_gene: TRBV9
j_gene: TRBJ2-2
abundance: medium-sized
CDR3aa: CASSPRDRGGIGELFF
CDR3nt: TGTGCCAGCAGCCCCCGGGACAGGGGAGGAATAGGGGAGCTGTTTTTT

d_gene: NA
v_gene: TRBV7-6
j_gene: TRBJ2-5
abundance: few
CDR3aa: CASSLGLQETQYF
CDR3nt: TGTGCCAGCAGCTTAGGACTCCAAGAGACCCAGTACTTC

d_gene: TRBD2
v_gene: TRBV6-2/TRBV6-3
j_gene: TRBJ2-2
abundance: many
CDR3aa: CASSSPTSGNTGELFF
CDR3nt: TGTGCCAGCAGTTCTCCGACTAGCGGGAACACCGGGGAGCTGTTTTTT

d_gene: NA
v_gene: TRBV28
j_gene: TRBJ2-5
abundance: many
CDR3aa: CASSQGVETQYF
CDR3nt: TGTGCCAGCAGCCAGGGTGTCGAGACCCAGTACTTC

d_gene: TRBD1
v_gene: TRBV7-2
j_gene: TRBJ1-2
abundance: many
CDR3aa: CASSLGSFGTGDGYTF
CDR3nt: TGTGCCAGCAGCTTAGGTAGTTTCGGGACAGGGGACGGCTACACCTTC

d_gene: NA
v_gene: TRBV29-1
j_gene: TRBJ1-1
abundance: many
CDR3aa: CSVTHNGVTTEAFF
CDR3nt: TGCAGCGTTACCCATAATGGGGTCACCACTGAAGCTTTCTTT

d_gene: NA
v_gene: TRBV7-3
j_gene: TRBJ2-1
abundance: many
CDR3aa: CASSPSGQGTNEQFF
CDR3nt: TGTGCCAGCAGCCCCTCGGGGCAGGGAACAAATGAGCAGTTCTTC

d_gene: NA
v_gene: TRBV7-2
j_gene: TRBJ1-5
abundance: many
CDR3aa: CASSPTTEIYSNQPQHF
CDR3nt: TGTGCCAGCAGCCCAACGACGGAAATTTATAGCAATCAGCCCCAGCATTTT

d_gene: NA
v_gene: TRBV12-3/TRBV12-4
j_gene: TRBJ1-1
abundance: NA
CDR3aa: CASSLWGGGTEAFF
CDR3nt: TGTGCCAGCAGTTTGTGGGGAGGGGGCACTGAAGCTTTCTTT

d_gene: TRBD2
v_gene: TRBV24-1
j_gene: TRBJ2-3
abundance: many
CDR3aa: CATKAAGERSDTQYF
CDR3nt: TGTGCCACCAAGGCAGCGGGAGAGCGATCAGATACGCAGTATTTT

d_gene: TRBD1
v_gene: TRBV7-8
j_gene: TRBJ1-2
abundance: many
CDR3aa: CASSSSPGQGVGYTF
CDR3nt: TGTGCCAGCAGCTCATCCCCGGGACAGGGGGTCGGCTACACCTTC

d_gene: NA
v_gene: TRBV7-8
j_gene: TRBJ1-2
abundance: many
CDR3aa: CASSLGGLNRFYGYTF
CDR3nt: TGTGCCAGCAGCCTAGGGGGTCTAAACCGATTCTATGGCTACACCTTC

d_gene: NA
v_gene: TRBV3-1
j_gene: TRBJ1-2
abundance: many
CDR3aa: CASSPRGWYGYTF
CDR3nt: TGTGCCAGCAGCCCCAGGGGATGGTATGGCTACACCTTC

d_gene: NA
v_gene: TRBV5-1
j_gene: TRBJ2-5
abundance: many
CDR3aa: CASHRQEETQYF
CDR3nt: TGCGCCAGCCATCGGCAGGAGGAGACCCAGTACTTC

d_gene: NA
v_gene: TRBV7-8
j_gene: TRBJ1-6
abundance: few
CDR3aa: CASSIRQNSPLHF
CDR3nt: TGTGCCAGCAGCATCAGACAGAATTCACCCCTCCACTTT

d_gene: NA
v_gene: TRBV3-1
j_gene: TRBJ2-1
abundance: many
CDR3aa: CASSQGFSVGSYNEQFF
CDR3nt: TGTGCCAGCAGCCAGGGATTTAGCGTGGGGAGTTACAATGAGCAGTTCTTC

d_gene: NA
v_gene: TRBV2
j_gene: TRBJ1-6
abundance: many
CDR3aa: CASSETDNSPLHF
CDR3nt: TGTGCCAGCAGTGAGACCGATAATTCACCCCTCCACTTT

d_gene: NA
v_gene: TRBV6-5
j_gene: TRBJ1-1
abundance: many
CDR3aa: CASSPPGRTEAFF
CDR3nt: TGTGCCAGCAGTCCCCCAGGAAGAACTGAAGCTTTCTTT

d_gene: NA
v_gene: TRBV5-5
j_gene: TRBJ2-7
abundance: many
CDR3aa: CASSKDGSRPFYEQYF
CDR3nt: TGTGCCAGCAGCAAGGATGGGTCCAGACCATTCTACGAGCAGTACTTC

d_gene: TRBD1
v_gene: TRBV20-1
j_gene: TRBJ1-6
abundance: NA
CDR3aa: CSAGTGVGSPLHF
CDR3nt: TGCAGTGCCGGGACAGGGGTAGGCTCACCCCTCCACTTT

d_gene: TRBD1
v_gene: TRBV5-6
j_gene: TRBJ1-2
abundance: many
CDR3aa: CASSLGQGVYGYTF
CDR3nt: TGTGCCAGCAGCTTGGGACAGGGGGTGTATGGCTACACCTTC

d_gene: NA
v_gene: TRBV5-1
j_gene: TRBJ1-1
abundance: few
CDR3aa: CASNLPGMNTEAFF
CDR3nt: TGCGCCAGCAACCTTCCAGGGATGAACACTGAAGCTTTCTTT

d_gene: TRBD2
v_gene: TRBV6-6
j_gene: TRBJ2-3
abundance: many
CDR3aa: CASSPPSRLAGVSDTQYF
CDR3nt: TGTGCCAGCAGTCCACCCTCTCGACTAGCGGGAGTCTCAGATACGCAGTATTTT

d_gene: NA
v_gene: TRBV4-3
j_gene: TRBJ2-1
abundance: NA
CDR3aa: CASSLARGEQFF
CDR3nt: TGCGCCAGCAGCCTCGCTAGGGGTGAGCAGTTCTTC

d_gene: NA
v_gene: TRBV20-1
j_gene: TRBJ2-3
abundance: many
CDR3aa: CSARDLNTQYF
CDR3nt: TGCAGTGCTAGAGATCTAAATACGCAGTATTTT

d_gene: TRBD1
v_gene: TRBV3-1
j_gene: TRBJ1-4
abundance: many
CDR3aa: CASNRGNEKLFF
CDR3nt: TGTGCCAGCAACAGGGGAAATGAAAAACTGTTTTTT

d_gene: NA
v_gene: TRBV6-5
j_gene: TRBJ1-5
abundance: NA
CDR3aa: CASKKSGVSNQPQHF
CDR3nt: TGTGCCAGCAAAAAATCGGGGGTAAGCAATCAGCCCCAGCATTTT

d_gene: NA
v_gene: TRBV6-1
j_gene: TRBJ2-5
abundance: many
CDR3aa: CASSEAGETQYF
CDR3nt: TGTGCCAGCAGTGAAGCAGGAGAGACCCAGTACTTC

d_gene: NA
v_gene: TRBV20-1
j_gene: TRBJ2-3
abundance: many
CDR3aa: CSAPGLDTQYF
CDR3nt: TGCAGTGCGCCAGGGTTGGATACGCAGTATTTT

d_gene: TRBD2
v_gene: TRBV7-6
j_gene: TRBJ2-2
abundance: few
CDR3aa: CASSFFSGANTGELFF
CDR3nt: TGTGCCAGCAGCTTTTTTAGCGGGGCGAACACCGGGGAGCTGTTTTTT

d_gene: NA
v_gene: TRBV3-1
j_gene: TRBJ2-2
abundance: NA
CDR3aa: CASSGGASNTGELFF
CDR3nt: TGTGCCAGCAGCGGAGGCGCCTCGAACACCGGGGAGCTGTTTTTT

d_gene: TRBD2
v_gene: TRBV7-2
j_gene: TRBJ2-4
abundance: NA
CDR3aa: CASSPKGRVGNIQYF
CDR3nt: TGTGCCAGCAGCCCTAAGGGGAGGGTAGGAAACATTCAGTACTTC

d_gene: TRBD1
v_gene: TRBV3-1
j_gene: TRBJ2-3
abundance: few
CDR3aa: CASSQGRDRATDTQYF
CDR3nt: TGTGCCAGCAGCCAAGGCCGGGACAGGGCCACAGATACGCAGTATTTT

d_gene: TRBD1
v_gene: TRBV28
j_gene: TRBJ2-2
abundance: many
CDR3aa: CASSPPDRANTGELFF
CDR3nt: TGTGCCAGCAGCCCACCCGACAGGGCGAACACCGGGGAGCTGTTTTTT

d_gene: TRBD1
v_gene: TRBV30
j_gene: TRBJ1-2
abundance: many
CDR3aa: CAWSPPRGIISDYGYTF
CDR3nt: TGTGCCTGGAGTCCCCCCAGGGGGATTATTTCGGACTATGGCTACACCTTC

d_gene: NA
v_gene: TRBV11-3
j_gene: TRBJ1-6
abundance: many
CDR3aa: CASTEGWNSPLHF
CDR3nt: TGTGCCAGCACTGAGGGGTGGAATTCACCCCTCCACTTT

d_gene: NA
v_gene: TRBV12-5
j_gene: TRBJ1-3
abundance: many
CDR3aa: CASGLRTAGNTIYF
CDR3nt: TGTGCTAGTGGTCTTCGGACAGCTGGAAACACCATATATTTT

d_gene: NA
v_gene: TRBV7-2
j_gene: TRBJ1-2
abundance: many
CDR3aa: CASSLGQTYGYTF
CDR3nt: TGTGCCAGCAGCTTAGGACAGACCTATGGCTACACCTTC

d_gene: NA
v_gene: TRBV29-1
j_gene: TRBJ1-4
abundance: NA
CDR3aa: CSVEAAPEKLFF
CDR3nt: TGCAGCGTTGAAGCTGCGCCGGAAAAACTGTTTTTT

d_gene: NA
v_gene: TRBV4-3
j_gene: TRBJ1-5
abundance: many
CDR3aa: CASSQDWRDQPQHF
CDR3nt: TGCGCCAGCAGCCAAGATTGGAGGGATCAGCCCCAGCATTTT

d_gene: NA
v_gene: TRBV2
j_gene: TRBJ2-7
abundance: NA
CDR3aa: CASRDSRGYEQYF
CDR3nt: TGTGCCAGCAGGGACAGTAGAGGGTACGAGCAGTACTTC

d_gene: NA
v_gene: TRBV12-3/TRBV12-4
j_gene: TRBJ2-3
abundance: many
CDR3aa: CASSLSYQMDTQYF
CDR3nt: TGTGCCAGCAGTTTATCATATCAAATGGATACGCAGTATTTT